The 22 T cell receptor beta chains below all came from one sample that was sequenced in a study of a mutant IDH1 vaccine in newly diagnosed glioma. Profiled with immunoSEQ multiplex PCR; TCRdb holds only in-frame clones, not every one. The sample has around 60,000 clones, roughly 76% seen once; the top ten hold about 4.9%. Antigen specificity for these receptors is unknown. The time point denotes: week 35, safety follow-up. Mutant IDH1 20-mer peptide, at 300 ug, made up each vaccine dose, with topical imiquimod. The sample was PBMCs, taken from a glioma patient whose treatment included an IDH1 peptide vaccine. These receptors were collected from a middle-aged man with glioma.

This chain joins TRBV30 and TRBJ1-3; 8 bases match TRBD1. J gave up 3 bases and V 7 bases, and 20 bases lay outside the gene matches. Germline values: CDR1 GTSNPN, CDR2 SVGIG (reference sequence). This CDR3 has 18 amino acids. This CDR3 is CASNFPGQGFHLGNTIYF. CDR3 bases: TGTGCCTCAAATTTCCCCGGACAGGGTTTCCATCTTGGAAACACCATATATTTT.

The chain's CDR3 is CASSFSVGQRGAFF. The CDR3 DNA is TGTGCCAGCAGTTTTTCCGTAGGACAGAGAGGGGCTTTCTTT. V usage is TRBV28 and J usage is TRBJ1-1; perhaps TRBD1 as D (6 bases). Germline CDR1 MDHEN, CDR2 SYDVKM. V shed 3 bases and J shed 11 bases, with 19 bases lying between them. The CDR3 spans 14 residues.

The chain couples TRBV2 to TRBJ2-7; tentative D call: TRBD2 (5 bases). Trimming shortened V by 1 base and J by 7 bases, and 5 bases separated the two germline ends. Germline loops: CDR1 SNHLY, CDR2 FYNNEI. This CDR3 contains 11 residues. The DNA of the CDR3 is TGTGCCAGCAGTGAAGGGAGGGAGCAGTACTTC. Translation: CASSEGREQYF.

The V and J genes are TRBV7-6 and TRBJ2-5; 11 positions agree with TRBD2. Unmatched junction bases numbered 2, after V lost 5 bases and J lost 3 bases. The CDR3 sequence is 14 residues long. Germline CDR1 is SGHVS and CDR2 is FNYEAQ. The CDR3 DNA follows: TGTGCCAGCAGCCCTAGCGGGGGGAAAGAGACCCAGTACTTC. Protein sequence: CASSPSGGKETQYF.

The V and J genes are TRBV5-4 and TRBJ1-3; no reliable D call. Germline V gives CDR1 SGHNT, CDR2 YYREEE (reference sequence). The CDR3 loop spans 15 amino acids. V was pared by 3 bases and J by 0 bases, with 10 bases between. This CDR3 is CASSSDVRSGNTIYF. CDR3 nucleotides: TGTGCCAGCAGCTCGGACGTCCGCTCTGGAAACACCATATATTTT.

V usage is TRBV18 and J usage is TRBJ2-1; 8 bases match TRBD2. Germline V gene lookup returns CDR1 KGHSH and CDR2 LQKENI. This CDR3 has 15 amino acids. With V trimmed by 4 bases and J by 5 bases, 7 bases remained unmatched. CDR3 DNA sequence: TGTGCCAGCTCACACTCTACTAGCGGTGACAATGAGCAGTTCTTC. Its protein product is CASSHSTSGDNEQFF. The full variable domain, in which reference TRBV18 and TRBJ2-1 provide the parts outside the CDR3, is NAGVMQNPRHLVRRRGQEARLRCSPMKGHSHVYWYRQLPEEGLKFMVYLQKENIIDESGMPKERFSAEFPKEGPSILRIQQVVRGDSAAYFCASSHSTSGDNEQFFGPGTRLTVL.

The V gene is TRBV4-3, the J gene TRBJ2-4; unclear D gene. Between the trimmed V and J ends, which lost 1 base and 0 bases, there was a span of 22 bases. Germline V gives CDR1 LGHNA, CDR2 YSLEER. This CDR3 contains 20 residues. The CDR3 region is CASSQGFGNSERIAKNIQYF. Written as DNA, the CDR3 is TGCGCCAGCAGCCAAGGTTTTGGGAATTCCGAAAGGATAGCCAAAAACATTCAGTACTTC.

The chain uses TRBV5-1 and TRBJ1-4; no clear D. This CDR3 spans 15 amino acids. CDR1 SGHRS and CDR2 YFSETQ come from the germline V gene. V shed 0 bases and J shed 1 base, with 7 bases lying between them. Here the CDR3 reads CASSLGDKTNEKLFF. In DNA, the CDR3 is TGCGCCAGCAGCTTGGGTGACAAAACTAATGAAAAACTGTTTTTT.

The chain recombines TRBV19 with TRBJ2-4, with TRBD2 matching over 7 bases. After removal of 5 bases from V and 8 bases from J, the junction contained 9 bases not matched to a gene. Germline lookup yields CDR1 LNHDA and CDR2 SQIVND (reference sequence). This CDR3 has 14 amino acids. CDR3 sequence: CASSLAGLWDIQYF. As DNA, the CDR3 is TGTGCCAGTAGTCTGGCGGGACTATGGGACATTCAGTACTTC.

This sequence joins TRBV5-4 and TRBJ2-3; D not resolved. CDR1 is SGHNT and CDR2 is YYREEE in the germline V gene (reference sequence). The CDR3 runs 15 residues. Trimming took off 3 bases at V and 0 bases at J, with 11 bases between the two ends. The CDR3 DNA is TGTGCCAGCAGCTCGCTGGCTTCTAGCACAGATACGCAGTATTTT. It specifies CASSSLASSTDTQYF. Using reference TRBV5-4 and TRBJ2-3 for the parts outside the CDR3, the full variable domain is ETGVTQSPTHLIKTRGQQVTLRCSSQSGHNTVSWYQQALGQGPQFIFQYYREEENGRGNFPPRFSGLQFPNYSSELNVNALELDDSALYLCASSSLASSTDTQYFGPGTRLTVL.

The chain links TRBV9 to TRBJ2-1; D is unclear. V shed 0 bases and J shed 4 bases, with 5 bases lying between them. Germline V gene data show CDR1 as SGDLS and CDR2 as YYNGEE. This CDR3 contains 13 residues. The CDR3 here is CASSVGSYNEQFF. CDR3 nucleotide sequence: TGTGCCAGCAGCGTAGGTAGTTACAATGAGCAGTTCTTC. Full variable domain (rest looked up from reference TRBV9 and TRBJ2-1): DSGVTQTPKHLITATGQRVTLRCSPRSGDLSVYWYQQSLDQGLQFLIQYYNGEERAKGNILERFSAQQFPDLHSELNLSSLELGDSALYFCASSVGSYNEQFFGPGTRLTVL.

The chain is built from TRBV5-4 and TRBJ1-2; TRBD1 matches 7 bases. V shed 4 bases, J shed 4 bases, and the junction held 16 bases outside the gene matches. Germline V gene data show CDR1 as SGHNT and CDR2 as YYREEE (reference sequence). The CDR3 is 17 residues long. The CDR3 sequence: CASSAESGQSLIYGYTF. The CDR3 DNA sequence: TGTGCCAGCAGCGCGGAGTCGGGACAGAGTCTTATCTATGGCTACACCTTC.

The chain is built from TRBV4-3 and TRBJ1-1; D unresolved. The V gene lost 3 bases and the J gene lost 6 bases, with 11 bases spanning the gap. There are 13 residues in the CDR3. The germline V gene encodes CDR1 LGHNA and CDR2 YSLEER. CDR3 amino acids: CASSHRPGAEAFF. The DNA of the CDR3 is TGCGCCAGCAGCCACCGCCCCGGCGCTGAAGCTTTCTTT.

V gene TRBV4-1 combines with J gene TRBJ2-5, with TRBD2 identical over 9 bases. V trimming: 0 bases; J trimming: 1 base; junction bases outside the gene matches: 3. The CDR3 consists of 16 residues. CDR1 is MGHRA, CDR2 YSYEKL, per germline. The CDR3 here is CASSQDPSGVQETQYF. For the CDR3, the DNA is TGCGCCAGCAGCCAAGACCCTAGCGGGGTCCAAGAGACCCAGTACTTC.

The chain is built from TRBV5-1 and TRBJ2-1; no firm D call. This CDR3 is 15 amino acids long. V lost 0 bases, J lost 6 bases, and 13 bases lay in between. Looked up from germline, CDR1 is SGHRS and CDR2 is YFSETQ. The chain's CDR3 is CASSLAPVAGNEQFF. The CDR3 DNA reads TGCGCCAGCAGCTTGGCTCCTGTGGCAGGCAATGAGCAGTTCTTC.

The rearrangement joins TRBV5-4 to TRBJ1-2; tentatively, D is TRBD1 (5 bases). The CDR3 length is 13 residues. In germline, CDR1 is SGHNT, CDR2 YYREEE (reference sequence). V was cut by 4 bases and J by 3 bases, with 10 bases left in between. CDR3 sequence (DNA): TGTGCCAGCAGCATCAAAGGGGACTATGGCTACACCTTC. It translates to CASSIKGDYGYTF.

The rearrangement joins TRBV7-9 to TRBJ1-1, with TRBD1 as a possible D gene (5 bases). Germline CDR1 SEHNR, CDR2 FQNEAQ (reference sequence). V was cut by 4 bases and J by 12 bases, with 21 bases left in between. This CDR3 contains 14 residues. The CDR3 DNA reads as TGTGCCAGCAGCTCTTCCCATTTGCAGGGCTTCCCTTTCTTT. Translated: CASSSSHLQGFPFF.

This rearrangement joins TRBV11-2 to TRBJ2-7; tentative D call: TRBD2 (6 bases). Germline values: CDR1 SGHAT, CDR2 FQNNGV. This CDR3 is built from 15 residues. V was pared by 0 bases and J by 0 bases, with 9 bases between. CDR3 region: CASSLEAGSSYEQYF. CDR3 bases: TGTGCCAGCAGCTTAGAAGCGGGCAGCTCCTACGAGCAGTACTTC. Based on the CDR3 plus reference TRBV11-2 and TRBJ2-7, the full variable domain is EAGVAQSPRYKIIEKRQSVAFWCNPISGHATLYWYQQILGQGPKLLIQFQNNGVVDDSQLPKDRFSAERLKGVDSTLKIQPAKLEDSAVYLCASSLEAGSSYEQYFGPGTRLTVT.

The J gene is TRBJ1-2, the V gene TRBV7-6, with D hard to call. V lost 1 base and J lost 10, with 10 bases in between. From germline, CDR1 is SGHVS and CDR2 FNYEAQ. There are 12 residues in the CDR3. The chain's CDR3 is CASSLDYSLYTF. The CDR3, as DNA: TGTGCCAGCAGCTTAGATTACAGCCTCTACACCTTC.

The J gene is TRBJ2-5, the V gene TRBV11-1; 12 nucleotides agree with TRBD2. The CDR3 runs 13 residues. Unmatched junction bases numbered 5, after V lost 2 bases and J lost 13 bases. From germline, CDR1 is SGHAT and CDR2 FQDESV (reference sequence). The CDR3 coding sequence is TGTGCCAGCAGCTTATCCCTAGCGGGAGGGACGTACTTC. This sequence encodes CASSLSLAGGTYF.

This clone was observed once. The chain joins TRBV19 to TRBJ2-4, with unresolved D. The CDR3 has 14 amino acids. Trimming took off 3 bases at V and 5 bases at J, with 11 bases between the two ends. Germline V gene sequence: CDR1 LNHDA, CDR2 SQIVND (reference sequence). The DNA for the CDR3 is TGTGCCAGTAGTATCCGGACCGGCCAAAACATTCAGTACTTC. Residues: CASSIRTGQNIQYF. Together with reference TRBV19 and TRBJ2-4, the CDR3 gives the full variable domain: DGGITQSPKYLFRKEGQNVTLSCEQNLNHDAMYWYRQDPGQGLRLIYYSQIVNDFQKGDIAEGYSVSREKKESFPLTVTSAQKNPTAFYLCASSIRTGQNIQYFGAGTRLSVL.

The rearrangement links TRBV4-1 to TRBJ2-4, with unresolved D. The V gene's germline CDR1 is MGHRA and CDR2 YSYEKL. This CDR3 comprises 17 residues. V lost 2 bases and J 0 bases, leaving 14 bases between the germline ends. The CDR3 coding sequence is TGCGCCAGCAGCCAAACCTTGACTGGGGAAGCCAAAAACATTCAGTACTTC. As protein: CASSQTLTGEAKNIQYF.